This T cell receptor (beta chain) derives from a study of identifying expanded T cells in peripheral blood. The CDR3 sequence is 14 residues long. V lost 3 bases to trimming and J lost 1 base, with 10 bases between them. CDR1 and CDR2 (germline): MDHEN, SYDVKM. Some clones are missing from TCRdb's copy, which holds only in-frame ones; the method was immunoSEQ multiplex PCR. The table shows 97,000 or so clones, with 88% occurring only once. The chain combines TRBV28 with TRBJ2-7, with a tentative D call TRBD2 (5 bases). The TCR originated in a person aged 18-70 years in good health. Sequences were obtained from blood. The DNA of the CDR3 is TGTGCCAGCAGTTTGTCGACGGGATCCTACGAGCAGTACTTC. It encodes CASSLSTGSYEQYF.